The 16 T cell receptor beta chains below all came from one sample that was sequenced in a study of T-cell memory formation after mild COVID-19. TCRdb fed the 5' RACE reads into MiXCR, producing one record per CDR3 protein. The sample holds 110,000 or so distinct CDR3 sequences, about 24% seen once. Sequenced input: PBMCs or a T cell subset sorted from them (not recorded which). The receptors stem from a man aged 18 to 30 who had mild COVID-19 (a few samples of this study predate the infection). Cell type and time point are not known.

The chain links TRBV12-3 or TRBV12-4 to TRBJ2-3; D not resolved. The CDR3 has 13 residues. Trimming shortened V by 2 bases and J by 11 bases, and 14 bases separated the two germline ends. This CDR3 reads CASSLYLGSGQYF. In nucleotides, the CDR3 is TGTGCCAGCAGTTTATACCTCGGGTCAGGGCAGTATTTT.

The rearrangement links TRBV7-8 to TRBJ2-2; D uncertain. The CDR3 is 12 amino acids. CDR1 and CDR2 from the germline V gene are SGHVS and FQNEAQ. Trimming took 8 bases from V and 1 from J, leaving 5 bases between them. The CDR3 DNA reads TGTGCCAGCGGGTTGAACACCGGGGAGCTGTTTTTT. Amino acids: CASGLNTGELFF.

V usage is TRBV4-1 and J usage is TRBJ2-7, with 11 bases fitting TRBD1. Trimming at V came to 3 bases and at J to 3 bases, leaving 4 bases not matched to a gene. Germline V gene sequence: CDR1 MGHRA, CDR2 YSYEKL. The CDR3 runs to 15 residues. The CDR3 DNA reads as TGCGCCAGCAGCCACCGGACAGGGGGCATCTACGAGCAGTACGTC. Protein product: CASSHRTGGIYEQYV.

The rearrangement joins TRBV19 to TRBJ1-1; maybe TRBD1 (6 bases). CDR1 is LNHDA and CDR2 is SQIVND in the germline V gene (reference sequence). Trimming shortened V by 5 bases and J by 5 bases, and 15 bases separated the two germline ends. The CDR3 runs 14 residues. This CDR3 reads CASSLFYQGTEAFF. CDR3 sequence (DNA): TGTGCCAGTAGTCTATTCTATCAGGGGACTGAAGCTTTCTTT. Filled out from reference TRBV19 and TRBJ1-1, the complete variable domain reads DGGITQSPKYLFRKEGQNVTLSCEQNLNHDAMYWYRQDPGQGLRLIYYSQIVNDFQKGDIAEGYSVSREKKESFPLTVTSAQKNPTAFYLCASSLFYQGTEAFFGQGTRLTVV.

This clonotype was detected a few times. V and J are TRBV7-8 and TRBJ1-6; 11 bases line up with TRBD1. Germline trimming cut 6 bases from V and 0 bases from J; bases unmatched to any gene: 4. This CDR3 region has 17 residues. Germline CDR1 is SGHVS and CDR2 is FQNEAQ. This CDR3 is CASSWGQGDSYNSPLHF. In DNA form, the CDR3 reads TGTGCCAGCAGTTGGGGACAGGGGGACTCCTATAATTCACCCCTCCACTTT.

The gene calls are TRBV6-5 and TRBJ2-2; 13 positions agree with TRBD2. The junction had 8 bases not matched to a gene; V was cut back by 1 base and J by 0 bases. The CDR3 extends over 20 amino acids. CDR1 and CDR2 (germline): MNHEY, SVGAGI. CDR3 bases: TGTGCCAGCAGTTACTTCGGACTAGCGGGAGAATTGCCGAACACCGGGGAGCTGTTTTTT. The encoded protein is CASSYFGLAGELPNTGELFF.

In this sample, this clonotype turned up a few times. The genes are TRBV5-1 and TRBJ2-1; 11 nucleotides agree with TRBD1. V was clipped by 0 bases and J by 8 bases; unmatched bases: 4. The CDR3 extends over 15 amino acids. Germline assignment: CDR1 SGHRS and CDR2 YFSETQ. CDR3 bases: TGCGCCAGCAGCTTGGAGGGACAGGGGGGGGATGAGCAGTTCTTC. Translating it yields CASSLEGQGGDEQFF.

The genes are TRBV20-1 and TRBJ2-5; 11 nucleotides match TRBD2. Trimming at V came to 6 bases and at J to 3 bases, leaving 6 bases not matched to a gene. Germline CDR1 and CDR2: DFQATT and SNEGSKA (reference sequence). The CDR3 spans 14 residues. The CDR3 coding sequence is TGCAGTGCGACAGAACTAGCGGGGGAAGAGACCCAGTACTTC. This encodes CSATELAGEETQYF.

The chain carries TRBV23-1 and TRBJ2-3; D is ambiguous. TRBV23-1 is an ORF, and what it does is uncertain. V lost 2 bases to trimming and J lost 1 base, with 7 bases between them. The CDR3 extends over 14 amino acids. CDR3 in amino acids: CASSQGAGTDTQYF. In DNA form, the CDR3 reads TGCGCCAGCAGTCAAGGCGCTGGCACAGATACGCAGTATTTT.

J is TRBJ2-3 and V is TRBV29-1, with D unclear. The CDR3 consists of 15 residues. Germline assignment: CDR1 SQVTM and CDR2 ANQGSEA. The V end lost 1 base, the J end lost 0 bases, and 11 bases lay between the germline ends. The CDR3 is CSVEVLDGSTDTQYF. The DNA for the CDR3 is TGCAGCGTTGAAGTGTTAGACGGGAGCACAGATACGCAGTATTTT.

The sample holds a few counts of this clonotype. V usage is TRBV7-9 and J usage is TRBJ2-7, with D possibly matching TRBD1 (7 bases). V was trimmed by 5 bases and J by 5 bases, leaving 22 bases between them. Germline values: CDR1 SEHNR, CDR2 FQNEAQ (reference sequence). CDR3 length: 16 residues. The CDR3 DNA is TGTGCCAGCAGCCCAGGGGGGTACGGACTCTTAAACGAGCAGTACTTC. It yields the protein CASSPGGYGLLNEQYF.

The chain combines TRBV20-1 with TRBJ1-5; 9 bases are shared with TRBD1. Germline trimming cut 3 bases from V and 4 bases from J; bases unmatched to any gene: 7. Germline V gene sequence: CDR1 DFQATT, CDR2 SNEGSKA (reference sequence). The CDR3 contains 15 residues. Here the CDR3 DNA reads TGCAGTGCTAGCTCCACGGGACAGGGAAATCAGCCCCAGCATTTT. This sequence encodes CSASSTGQGNQPQHF.

The chain uses TRBV5-1 and TRBJ2-7; D may be TRBD1 (6 bases). Germline V CDR1 and CDR2: SGHRS, YFSETQ. CDR3 length equals 13 residues. The V and J ends lost 8 bases and 3 bases respectively, with 15 bases between them. Here the CDR3 reads CASSAGQNYEQYV. The CDR3, as DNA: TGCGCCAGTTCAGCCGGACAGAACTACGAGCAGTACGTC.

This clonotype has only a few counts. The CDR3 DNA reads as TGTGCCAGCAGTTACAGGATGAACACCGGGGAGCTGTTTTTT. Translation gives CASSYRMNTGELFF. The chain carries TRBV6-5 and TRBJ2-2; D ambiguous. Germline V gives CDR1 MNHEY, CDR2 SVGAGI. Between the trimmed V and J ends, which lost 2 bases and 1 base, there was a span of 5 bases. The CDR3 contains 14 residues.

The rearrangement links TRBV13 to TRBJ2-7; D is perhaps TRBD1 or TRBD2 (5 bases each). V shed 5 bases and J shed 0 bases, with 14 bases lying between them. Germline CDR1 reads PRHDT; CDR2 reads FYEKMQ (reference sequence). This CDR3 has 15 amino acids. Here the CDR3 DNA reads TGTGCCAGCAGCCCGGGACCCAGGAGCTCCTACGAGCAGTACTTC. This codes for CASSPGPRSSYEQYF.

There are many counts of this clonotype. At one of its ends the junction is not consistent with the germline gene, which may arise from a read error. The chain employs TRBV5-1 and TRBJ1-1; D gene unclear. The CDR3 runs 13 residues. Germline lookup yields CDR1 SGHRS and CDR2 YFSETQ. Here the CDR3 DNA reads TGTGCCAGCAGCCTCCGGGGGAACACTGAAGCTTTCTTT. It encodes CASSLRGNTEAFF.